Listed here is a single T cell receptor beta chain. Its antigen is as yet unknown. The data belong to a study of T cell repertoires in cytomegalovirus infection. As for the study in general: Well-studied HLA-B-restricted epitopes and recently identified HLA-C-restricted epitopes of CMV were both used in the study. Public TCR beta signature analysis indicated the presence of both CMV infection and matching HLA type. Study outcomes and limitations: CMV carriers having the relevant HLA were flagged by cumulative public TCR beta family frequency. Predominance within the ex vivo response was attributable to HLA-C-restricted CMV-specific TCR beta clonotypes.

V dropped 1 base and J dropped 8 bases, with 11 bases sitting between them. Germline lookup yields CDR1 MNHNS and CDR2 SASEGT. CDR3 length equals 13 residues. TCRdb processed the reads anew with MiXCR; each CDR3 protein has one entry. The repertoire has about a million distinct CDR3 sequences, around a third of them found once; the top ten carry more than 12%. The specimen comprised cultured CD8+ T cells from PBMCs, sampled from culture after CMV antigen stimulation. J is TRBJ1-2 and V is TRBV6-1; tentatively, D is TRBD1 (5 bases). The TCR was taken from a human donor in good health (CMV status not recorded). Some clones in this sample may be carry-over from other donors' samples. The CDR3 sequence is CASSEEGWVGYTF. In DNA form, the CDR3 reads TGTGCCAGCAGTGAAGAGGGGTGGGTGGGCTACACCTTC.